This T cell receptor (beta chain) was sequenced during a study of cytomegalovirus exposure and HLA in healthy donors. Germline lookup yields CDR1 SGHDT and CDR2 YYEEEE. V was shortened by 0 bases and J by 10 bases, with 10 bases between the two germline ends. CDR3 length equals 12 residues. PCR employed 60 Vbeta and 13 Jbeta primers. The table came from immunoSEQ multiplex PCR; TCRdb's copy has only in-frame clones and leaves some out. The table records some 110,000 clones, 70% to 85% of them present only once. The chain couples TRBV5-6 to TRBJ1-1; D is perhaps TRBD1 (5 bases). Input material: PBMCs. This receptor was identified in a boy aged 10-17 years in good health and CMV-seronegative. CDR3 residues: CASSLGGQGAFF. The CDR3 DNA reads TGTGCCAGCAGCTTGGGTGGGCAGGGAGCTTTCTTT.